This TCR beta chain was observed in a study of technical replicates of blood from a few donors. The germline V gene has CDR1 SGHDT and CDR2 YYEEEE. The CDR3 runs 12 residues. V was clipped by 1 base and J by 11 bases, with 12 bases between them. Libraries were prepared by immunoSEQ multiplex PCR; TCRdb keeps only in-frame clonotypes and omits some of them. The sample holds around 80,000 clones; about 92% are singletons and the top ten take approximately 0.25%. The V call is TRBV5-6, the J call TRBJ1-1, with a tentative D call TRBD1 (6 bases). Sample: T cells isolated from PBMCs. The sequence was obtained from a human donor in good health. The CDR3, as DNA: TGTGCCAGCAGCTTGAAACAGGGAAGGGCTTTCTTT. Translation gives CASSLKQGRAFF.